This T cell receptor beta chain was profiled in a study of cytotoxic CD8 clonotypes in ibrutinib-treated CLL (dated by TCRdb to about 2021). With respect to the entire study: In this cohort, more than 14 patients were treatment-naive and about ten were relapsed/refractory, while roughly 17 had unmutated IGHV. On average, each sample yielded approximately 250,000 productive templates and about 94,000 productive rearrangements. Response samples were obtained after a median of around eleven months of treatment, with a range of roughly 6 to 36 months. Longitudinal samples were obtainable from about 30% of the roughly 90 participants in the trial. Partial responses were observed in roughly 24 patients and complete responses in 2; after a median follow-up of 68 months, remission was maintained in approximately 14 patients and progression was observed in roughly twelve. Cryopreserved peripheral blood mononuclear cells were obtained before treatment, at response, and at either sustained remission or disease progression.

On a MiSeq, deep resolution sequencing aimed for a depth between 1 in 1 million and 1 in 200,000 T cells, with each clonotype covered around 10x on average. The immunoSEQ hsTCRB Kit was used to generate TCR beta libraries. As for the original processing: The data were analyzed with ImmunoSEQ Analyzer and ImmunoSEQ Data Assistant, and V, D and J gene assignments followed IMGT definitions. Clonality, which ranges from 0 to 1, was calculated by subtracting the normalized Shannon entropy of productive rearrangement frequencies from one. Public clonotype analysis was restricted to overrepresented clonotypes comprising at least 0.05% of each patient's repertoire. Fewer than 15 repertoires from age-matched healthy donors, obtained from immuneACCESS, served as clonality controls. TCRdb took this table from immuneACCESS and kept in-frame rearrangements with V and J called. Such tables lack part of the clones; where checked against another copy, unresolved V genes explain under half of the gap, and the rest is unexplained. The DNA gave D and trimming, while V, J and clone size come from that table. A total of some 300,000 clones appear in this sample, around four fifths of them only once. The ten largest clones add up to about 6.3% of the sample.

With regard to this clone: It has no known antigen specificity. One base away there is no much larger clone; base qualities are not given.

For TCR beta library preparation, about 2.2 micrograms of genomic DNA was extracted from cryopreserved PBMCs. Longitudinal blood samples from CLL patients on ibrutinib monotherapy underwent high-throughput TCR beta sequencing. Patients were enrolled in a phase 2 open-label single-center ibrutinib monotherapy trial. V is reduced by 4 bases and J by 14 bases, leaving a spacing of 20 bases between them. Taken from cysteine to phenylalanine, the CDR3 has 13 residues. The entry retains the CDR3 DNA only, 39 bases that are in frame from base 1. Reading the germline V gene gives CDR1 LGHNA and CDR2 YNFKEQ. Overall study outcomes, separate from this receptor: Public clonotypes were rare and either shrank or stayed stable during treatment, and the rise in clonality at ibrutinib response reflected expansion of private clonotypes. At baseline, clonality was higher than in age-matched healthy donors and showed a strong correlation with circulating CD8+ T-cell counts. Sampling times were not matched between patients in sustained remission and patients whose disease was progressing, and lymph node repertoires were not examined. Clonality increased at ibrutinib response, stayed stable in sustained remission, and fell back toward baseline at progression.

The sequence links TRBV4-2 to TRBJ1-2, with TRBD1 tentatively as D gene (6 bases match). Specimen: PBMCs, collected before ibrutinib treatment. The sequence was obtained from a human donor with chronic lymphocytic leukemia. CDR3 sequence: CASSRYPGAPDTF. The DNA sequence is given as TGTGCCAGCAGCCGATACCCGGGGGCTCCAGATACCTTC.